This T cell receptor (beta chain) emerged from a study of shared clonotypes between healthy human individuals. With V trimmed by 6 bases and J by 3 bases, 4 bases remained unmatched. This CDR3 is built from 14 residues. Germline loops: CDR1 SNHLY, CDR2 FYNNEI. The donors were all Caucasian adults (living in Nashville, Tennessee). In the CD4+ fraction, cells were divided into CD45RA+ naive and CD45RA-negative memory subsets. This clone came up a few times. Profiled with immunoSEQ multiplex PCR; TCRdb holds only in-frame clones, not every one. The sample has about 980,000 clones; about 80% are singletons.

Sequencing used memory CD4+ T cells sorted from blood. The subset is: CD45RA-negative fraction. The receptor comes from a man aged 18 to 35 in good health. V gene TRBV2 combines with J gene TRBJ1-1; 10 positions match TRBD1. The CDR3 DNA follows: TGTGCCAGCAGCCTAGGACAGGGGGACACTGAAGCTTTCTTT. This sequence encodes CASSLGQGDTEAFF.